This is a list of T cell receptor beta chains from one sample in a study of read filtering for tumor transcriptome and immune sequencing. TCRdb recomputed calls from the reads with MiXCR, one row per CDR3 protein. The sample shows fewer than 50,000 distinct CDR3 sequences, around 15% of them seen only once. The specimen sequenced was a population of CD138-negative cells sorted from bone marrow. Every receptor here comes from a donor aged 40 or over with multiple myeloma. The CDR3 runs from the conserved cysteine through the conserved F or W. The order of the fields is CDR3 protein, CDR3 DNA, clone size, D gene, J gene, V gene. D genes are given only for firm matches. Each size is once, few or many counts, or a class when the clone is expanded.

cdr3_aa: CSAKNSGTRGVYEQYF
cdr3_nt: TGCAGCGCAAAAAATTCGGGGACTAGAGGCGTTTACGAGCAGTACTTC
clone_size: many
d_call: TRBD2
j_call: TRBJ2-7
v_call: TRBV29-1

cdr3_aa: CASSLKGLAGGRTGELFF
cdr3_nt: TGCGCCAGCAGCTTAAAGGGACTAGCGGGAGGACGAACCGGGGAGCTGTTTTTT
clone_size: few
d_call: TRBD2
j_call: TRBJ2-2
v_call: TRBV5-1

cdr3_aa: CASSQRGVSEQYF
cdr3_nt: TGTGCCAGCAGCCAACGTGGGGTGAGTGAGCAGTACTTC
clone_size: many
d_call: .
j_call: TRBJ2-7
v_call: TRBV3-1

cdr3_aa: CASSPPLGTGQGRSQHF
cdr3_nt: TGTGCCAGCAGTCCTCCGTTGGGGACTGGACAGGGTAGGTCCCAGCATTTT
clone_size: many
d_call: TRBD1
j_call: TRBJ1-5
v_call: TRBV28

cdr3_aa: CASSLVAAPYNEQFF
cdr3_nt: TGTGCCAGCAGCTTAGTAGCGGCACCCTACAATGAGCAGTTCTTC
clone_size: many
d_call: .
j_call: TRBJ2-1
v_call: TRBV11-2

cdr3_aa: CASSQGGTKNNEQFF
cdr3_nt: TGTGCCAGCAGCCAAGGAGGTACTAAAAACAATGAGCAGTTCTTC
clone_size: many
d_call: .
j_call: TRBJ2-1
v_call: TRBV3-1

cdr3_aa: CASTEGGSGELFF
cdr3_nt: TGTGCCAGCACCGAAGGAGGGTCCGGGGAGCTGTTTTTT
clone_size: many
d_call: .
j_call: TRBJ2-2
v_call: TRBV7-9

cdr3_aa: CASSFEAGFYNEQFF
cdr3_nt: TGTGCCAGCAGCTTTGAAGCGGGATTTTACAATGAGCAGTTCTTC
clone_size: many
d_call: TRBD2
j_call: TRBJ2-1
v_call: TRBV7-2

cdr3_aa: CSAERAPTQYF
cdr3_nt: TGCAGTGCGGAAAGAGCTCCTACGCAGTATTTT
clone_size: many
d_call: .
j_call: TRBJ2-3
v_call: TRBV20-1

cdr3_aa: CSVENQFMNTEAFF
cdr3_nt: TGCAGCGTTGAAAACCAGTTCATGAACACTGAAGCTTTCTTT
clone_size: many
d_call: .
j_call: TRBJ1-1
v_call: TRBV29-1